Included here is one TCR beta chain sequence, with context. Its antigen is currently not known. No per-base quality is available; no much larger clone lies one base away. The immunoSEQ Assay, a bias-controlled multiplex PCR, was used to amplify TCRbeta CDR3 regions from genomic DNA. The authors processed their data as follows. Nucleated cell counts per sample were estimated from amplification of reference gene primers within the assay. To quantify the absolute abundance of each unique TCRbeta CDR3 rearrangement, sequence reads were collapsed and filtered. Productive Simpson clonality was computed per sample as the square root of Simpson's diversity index over productive rearrangements. TCRdb took this table from immuneACCESS and kept in-frame rearrangements with V and J called. Such tables lack part of the clones; where checked against another copy, unresolved V genes explain under half of the gap, and the rest is unexplained. V and J calls and clone size come straight from that table; D and trimming were deduced from the DNA. This sample lists approximately 210,000 clones; about nine tenths were detected once. The top ten hold more than 0.7% of the sample.

Collaborating institutions collected whole blood in K2EDTA tubes following their own protocols. For TCRbeta analysis, collaborators shipped samples in one of three forms: frozen whole blood, isolated PBMCs, or DNA extracted from either of those sample types. These data come from a study of blood T cell repertoires in COVID-19 (dated by TCRdb to the early 2020s). Background on the whole study: The collaborator samples originated in the United States, Italy and Spain and spanned the acute and convalescent phases of COVID-19. The prospective study material was composed of cDNA or gDNA derived from T cells, B-cell-depleted T cells, or PBMCs. Deeply sampled blood TCRbeta repertoires from subjects exposed to, actively infected with, or recovered from COVID-19 were included in the dataset. The repertoires were released in a freely available public database intended as a resource for research on the immune response to SARS-CoV-2. Samples came from the ongoing ImmuneRACE study (first 160 participants) plus 1,254 subjects from 6 global collaborators. Nearly every sample came with metadata listing a de-identified subject ID, COVID-19 status, age in years and sex. Where HLA class I and class II types were available, the types were taken from metadata supplied by the sample provider, not from assay-based typing.

Study-level results and caveats: Clinical and demographic metadata were provided uncurated, with the amount varying by source and participant.

This TCR was recovered from a woman in her 70s with acute or convalescent COVID-19. The sample consisted of peripheral blood.

The CDR3 protein is CASSPGGTLYGYTF. DNA sequence: TGCGCCAGCAGCCCGGGGGGGACACTCTATGGCTACACCTTC. The chain joins TRBV5-1 to TRBJ1-2; the D gene is perhaps TRBD1, on 6 matching bases. Via the germline V gene, CDR1 is SGHRS and CDR2 YFSETQ. Between the V and J ends, shortened by 4 bases and 4 bases respectively, the junction contains 14 bases. The CDR3 has 14 amino acids, counting the end cysteine and phenylalanine. The only DNA kept is the CDR3, 42 bases in frame from the first base.